Listed below are T cell receptor beta chains from one sample, sequenced in a study of cytomegalovirus exposure and HLA in healthy donors. Assay used: immunoSEQ multiplex PCR; TCRdb lists only in-frame clones, some missing. This table holds about 110,000 clones, 78% found once. Sequenced material: PBMCs. These receptors originate from a young man in good health and CMV-seronegative. Each CDR3 is given with its conserved first and last residue. Fields, in order: clone size, V gene, J gene, D gene, CDR3 protein, CDR3 DNA. The D gene is left open where the match is weak. Not every row has a clone size; where given, it reads once, few, many or a size class.

clone size: -; V gene: TRBV4-1; J gene: TRBJ1-5; D gene: -; CDR3 protein: CASSPVGGLTNQPQHF; CDR3 DNA: TGCGCCAGCAGCCCAGTCGGGGGGCTCACCAATCAGCCCCAGCATTTT
clone size: -; V gene: TRBV19; J gene: TRBJ2-5; D gene: -; CDR3 protein: CASRTQGFGVETQYF; CDR3 DNA: TGTGCCAGTAGGACACAGGGATTCGGTGTGGAGACCCAGTACTTC
clone size: -; V gene: TRBV6-5; J gene: TRBJ1-1; D gene: -; CDR3 protein: CASSYSRGMNTEAFF; CDR3 DNA: TGTGCCAGCAGTTACTCGCGGGGTATGAACACTGAAGCTTTCTTT
clone size: -; V gene: TRBV4-3; J gene: TRBJ1-2; D gene: -; CDR3 protein: CASSQDGGYYGYTF; CDR3 DNA: TGCGCCAGCAGCCAAGACGGGGGGTACTATGGCTACACCTTC
clone size: few; V gene: TRBV30; J gene: TRBJ2-1; D gene: TRBD2; CDR3 protein: CAWSVPLAGENNEQFF; CDR3 DNA: TGTGCCTGGAGTGTTCCTCTAGCGGGGGAAAACAATGAGCAGTTCTTC
clone size: -; V gene: TRBV30; J gene: TRBJ2-1; D gene: -; CDR3 protein: CAWSDVGNEQFF; CDR3 DNA: TGTGCCTGGAGTGACGTCGGCAATGAGCAGTTCTTC
clone size: -; V gene: TRBV5-5; J gene: TRBJ1-2; D gene: -; CDR3 protein: CASSPGGEGFRYTF; CDR3 DNA: TGTGCCAGCAGCCCCGGGGGGGAGGGATTTCGCTACACCTTC
clone size: -; V gene: TRBV27; J gene: TRBJ2-1; D gene: -; CDR3 protein: CASSLSGFGEQFF; CDR3 DNA: TGTGCCAGCAGTTTATCCGGGTTCGGTGAGCAGTTCTTC
clone size: -; V gene: TRBV19; J gene: TRBJ2-3; D gene: -; CDR3 protein: CASSPGKGITDTQYF; CDR3 DNA: TGTGCCAGTAGTCCAGGGAAGGGGATTACAGATACGCAGTATTTT
clone size: -; V gene: TRBV5-6; J gene: TRBJ2-5; D gene: TRBD1; CDR3 protein: CASSSGTGNQETQYF; CDR3 DNA: TGTGCCAGCAGCTCAGGGACAGGGAACCAAGAGACCCAGTACTTC
clone size: -; V gene: TRBV28; J gene: TRBJ1-2; D gene: -; CDR3 protein: CASFLYAGHGYTF; CDR3 DNA: TGTGCCAGCTTCCTATATGCGGGGCATGGCTACACCTTC
clone size: -; V gene: TRBV21-1; J gene: TRBJ1-3; D gene: -; CDR3 protein: CASSRTRSSGNTIYF; CDR3 DNA: TGTGCCAGCAGCAGGACACGGAGCTCTGGAAACACCATATATTTT
clone size: -; V gene: TRBV5-4; J gene: TRBJ2-2; D gene: -; CDR3 protein: CASSPDRAGYTGELFF; CDR3 DNA: TGTGCCAGCAGCCCCGACAGGGCGGGGTACACCGGGGAGCTGTTTTTT
clone size: few; V gene: TRBV28; J gene: TRBJ1-1; D gene: -; CDR3 protein: CASSPPTRNTEAFF; CDR3 DNA: TGTGCCAGCAGTCCCCCCACGCGAAACACTGAAGCTTTCTTT
clone size: -; V gene: TRBV4-1; J gene: TRBJ2-5; D gene: TRBD1; CDR3 protein: CASSPGTGSLETQYF; CDR3 DNA: TGCGCCAGCAGCCCCGGGACAGGGAGTCTGGAGACCCAGTACTTC
clone size: few; V gene: TRBV30; J gene: TRBJ2-7; D gene: -; CDR3 protein: CAWRKDGRGYEQYF; CDR3 DNA: TGTGCCTGGAGGAAGGATGGGAGGGGGTACGAGCAGTACTTC
clone size: -; V gene: TRBV19; J gene: TRBJ2-7; D gene: TRBD1; CDR3 protein: CASMGQGASEQYF; CDR3 DNA: TGTGCCAGTATGGGACAGGGGGCGAGTGAGCAGTACTTC
clone size: few; V gene: TRBV4-1; J gene: TRBJ2-5; D gene: TRBD2; CDR3 protein: CASSKGLAGAIETQYF; CDR3 DNA: TGCGCCAGCAGCAAAGGACTAGCGGGAGCCATAGAGACCCAGTACTTC
clone size: -; V gene: TRBV7-9; J gene: TRBJ2-2; D gene: -; CDR3 protein: CASSLSGTGELFF; CDR3 DNA: TGTGCCAGCAGCTTAAGCGGCACCGGGGAGCTGTTTTTT
clone size: -; V gene: TRBV7-9; J gene: TRBJ1-2; D gene: TRBD1; CDR3 protein: CASSPTGRDYGYTF; CDR3 DNA: TGTGCCAGCAGTCCGACAGGGCGCGACTATGGCTACACCTTC
clone size: -; V gene: TRBV14; J gene: TRBJ1-1; D gene: -; CDR3 protein: CASSQSRVEAFF; CDR3 DNA: TGTGCCAGCAGCCAATCCAGGGTAGAAGCTTTCTTT
clone size: -; V gene: TRBV15; J gene: TRBJ2-1; D gene: TRBD1; CDR3 protein: CATSRSGTGFTNEQFF; CDR3 DNA: TGTGCCACCAGCAGGTCCGGGACAGGCTTTACCAATGAGCAGTTCTTC
clone size: once; V gene: TRBV21-1; J gene: TRBJ2-2; D gene: -; CDR3 protein: CASSGDTANTGELFF; CDR3 DNA: TGTGCCAGCAGCGGCGACACCGCGAACACCGGGGAGCTGTTTTTT
clone size: -; V gene: TRBV27; J gene: TRBJ2-7; D gene: TRBD2; CDR3 protein: CATAGGGYSYEQYF; CDR3 DNA: TGTGCCACCGCGGGGGGGGGCTACTCCTACGAGCAGTACTTC
clone size: -; V gene: TRBV5-1; J gene: TRBJ2-2; D gene: -; CDR3 protein: CASSLDPSNTGELFF; CDR3 DNA: TGCGCCAGCAGCTTGGATCCGTCTAACACCGGGGAGCTGTTTTTT
clone size: few; V gene: TRBV21-1; J gene: TRBJ1-1; D gene: -; CDR3 protein: CASSKECTGGFEAFF; CDR3 DNA: TGTGCCAGCAGCAAAGAGTGCACAGGGGGCTTTGAAGCTTTCTTT
clone size: once; V gene: TRBV9; J gene: TRBJ2-1; D gene: TRBD2; CDR3 protein: CASSTTSGDEQFF; CDR3 DNA: TGTGCCAGCAGTACCACTAGCGGGGATGAGCAGTTCTTC
clone size: -; V gene: TRBV19; J gene: TRBJ1-1; D gene: -; CDR3 protein: CASRVSGGGEAFF; CDR3 DNA: TGTGCCAGTAGGGTGTCGGGGGGCGGTGAAGCTTTCTTT
clone size: -; V gene: TRBV12-5; J gene: TRBJ2-5; D gene: TRBD1; CDR3 protein: CASGFSLDRGIKETQYF; CDR3 DNA: TGTGCTAGTGGTTTCTCCCTCGACAGGGGGATCAAAGAGACCCAGTACTTC
clone size: -; V gene: TRBV13; J gene: TRBJ1-3; D gene: -; CDR3 protein: CASSLAVSGNTIYF; CDR3 DNA: TGTGCCAGCAGCTTAGCGGTCTCTGGAAACACCATATATTTT
clone size: -; V gene: TRBV7-9; J gene: TRBJ1-2; D gene: -; CDR3 protein: CVSGAPSNYGYTF; CDR3 DNA: TGTGTAAGCGGGGCACCGTCTAACTATGGCTACACCTTC
clone size: -; V gene: TRBV28; J gene: TRBJ2-7; D gene: TRBD1; CDR3 protein: CASRETGGHRVYEQYF; CDR3 DNA: TGTGCCAGCAGAGAGACAGGGGGCCATAGGGTCTACGAGCAGTACTTC
clone size: -; V gene: TRBV30; J gene: TRBJ2-2; D gene: TRBD1; CDR3 protein: CAWSSGTGTGELFF; CDR3 DNA: TGTGCCTGGAGTTCCGGGACAGGCACCGGGGAGCTGTTTTTT
clone size: -; V gene: TRBV14; J gene: TRBJ2-1; D gene: TRBD2; CDR3 protein: CASSQDNLAGSYNEQFF; CDR3 DNA: TGTGCCAGCAGCCAAGATAACCTAGCGGGGTCCTACAATGAGCAGTTCTTC
clone size: -; V gene: TRBV5-6; J gene: TRBJ1-2; D gene: TRBD1; CDR3 protein: CASSQSGQGATGYTF; CDR3 DNA: TGTGCCAGCAGCCAATCCGGACAGGGGGCGACTGGCTACACCTTC
clone size: -; V gene: TRBV19; J gene: TRBJ2-1; D gene: -; CDR3 protein: CASSISGGAHNEQFF; CDR3 DNA: TGTGCCAGTAGTATAAGTGGGGGGGCCCACAATGAGCAGTTCTTC
clone size: -; V gene: TRBV5-1; J gene: TRBJ2-5; D gene: -; CDR3 protein: CASSLGTRQETQYF; CDR3 DNA: TGCGCCAGCAGCTTGGGGACTCGCCAAGAGACCCAGTACTTC
clone size: few; V gene: TRBV4-3; J gene: TRBJ1-2; D gene: TRBD1; CDR3 protein: CASSPTGAGYGYTF; CDR3 DNA: TGCGCCAGCAGCCCGACAGGGGCTGGCTATGGCTACACCTTC
clone size: few; V gene: TRBV25-1; J gene: TRBJ2-7; D gene: TRBD2; CDR3 protein: CASSVLAGVPYEQYF; CDR3 DNA: TGTGCCAGCAGTGTACTAGCGGGAGTACCTTACGAGCAGTACTTC
clone size: -; V gene: TRBV28; J gene: TRBJ1-1; D gene: -; CDR3 protein: CASSLSGSTEAFF; CDR3 DNA: TGTGCCAGCAGTTTATCAGGGTCCACTGAAGCTTTCTTT
clone size: few; V gene: TRBV5-4; J gene: TRBJ2-7; D gene: -; CDR3 protein: CASSFRSGSYEQYF; CDR3 DNA: TGTGCCAGCAGCTTCCGGTCGGGCTCCTACGAGCAGTACTTC
clone size: -; V gene: TRBV15; J gene: TRBJ2-1; D gene: TRBD2; CDR3 protein: CATSGLLATSSYNEQFF; CDR3 DNA: TGTGCCACCAGCGGATTACTAGCGACTAGCTCCTACAATGAGCAGTTCTTC
clone size: -; V gene: TRBV6-5; J gene: TRBJ2-1; D gene: TRBD2; CDR3 protein: CASRASGVYNEQFF; CDR3 DNA: TGTGCCAGCAGGGCTAGCGGGGTTTACAATGAGCAGTTCTTC
clone size: -; V gene: TRBV4-1; J gene: TRBJ2-7; D gene: TRBD1; CDR3 protein: CASSQLTGKPYEQYF; CDR3 DNA: TGCGCCAGCAGCCAATTGACAGGGAAGCCCTACGAGCAGTACTTC
clone size: -; V gene: TRBV18; J gene: TRBJ1-1; D gene: -; CDR3 protein: CASSPIQALMNTEAFF; CDR3 DNA: TGTGCCAGCTCACCAATCCAGGCGCTCATGAACACTGAAGCTTTCTTT
clone size: -; V gene: TRBV28; J gene: TRBJ2-7; D gene: -; CDR3 protein: CASSLWQTEVSIYEQYF; CDR3 DNA: TGTGCCAGCAGTCTCTGGCAGACAGAAGTTAGCATCTACGAGCAGTACTTC
clone size: -; V gene: TRBV15; J gene: TRBJ1-4; D gene: -; CDR3 protein: CATSRGAGNNEKLFF; CDR3 DNA: TGTGCCACCAGCAGAGGGGCGGGGAACAATGAAAAACTGTTTTTT
clone size: -; V gene: TRBV7-9; J gene: TRBJ1-2; D gene: TRBD1; CDR3 protein: CASSRTGGDGYTF; CDR3 DNA: TGTGCCAGCAGCCGGACAGGGGGCGACGGCTACACCTTC
clone size: -; V gene: TRBV7-8; J gene: TRBJ2-1; D gene: TRBD1; CDR3 protein: CASSLGGGMYNEQFF; CDR3 DNA: TGTGCCAGCAGCTTAGGAGGGGGCATGTACAATGAGCAGTTCTTC
clone size: -; V gene: TRBV7-2; J gene: TRBJ2-7; D gene: TRBD1; CDR3 protein: CASSSPTGAYEQYF; CDR3 DNA: TGTGCCAGCAGCTCTCCGACAGGGGCCTACGAGCAGTACTTC
clone size: few; V gene: TRBV6-1; J gene: TRBJ2-1; D gene: TRBD2; CDR3 protein: CASSELAGGVTTYNEQFF; CDR3 DNA: TGTGCCAGCAGTGAACTAGCGGGGGGCGTAACGACCTACAATGAGCAGTTCTTC
clone size: -; V gene: TRBV6-1; J gene: TRBJ1-5; D gene: -; CDR3 protein: CASKIDRSGFWPQHF; CDR3 DNA: TGTGCCAGCAAAATCGACCGTTCAGGGTTCTGGCCCCAGCATTTT
clone size: -; V gene: TRBV10-1; J gene: TRBJ2-7; D gene: TRBD1; CDR3 protein: CASSDPRGRGYEQYF; CDR3 DNA: TGCGCCAGCAGTGACCCCAGGGGGCGAGGGTACGAGCAGTACTTC
clone size: -; V gene: TRBV19; J gene: TRBJ1-4; D gene: TRBD1; CDR3 protein: CASNHRGQDEKLFF; CDR3 DNA: TGTGCCAGTAACCACAGGGGGCAAGATGAAAAACTGTTTTTT
clone size: few; V gene: TRBV7-9; J gene: TRBJ2-1; D gene: TRBD1; CDR3 protein: CASSLGQGNNEQFF; CDR3 DNA: TGTGCCAGCAGCTTGGGACAGGGGAACAATGAGCAGTTCTTC
clone size: -; V gene: TRBV15; J gene: TRBJ2-2; D gene: -; CDR3 protein: CATSRVRANTGELFF; CDR3 DNA: TGTGCCACCAGCAGAGTCAGGGCGAACACCGGGGAGCTGTTTTTT
clone size: once; V gene: TRBV30; J gene: TRBJ1-1; D gene: TRBD1; CDR3 protein: CAWTPGQGRTEAFF; CDR3 DNA: TGTGCCTGGACCCCCGGACAGGGGCGCACTGAAGCTTTCTTT